These 20 T cell receptor beta chains share one sample of origin, sequenced in a study of resident and recirculating memory T cells in vitiligo. Sequenced by immunoSEQ multiplex PCR; TCRdb stores in-frame clones only, minus some. The table has hundreds of clones, 70% to 80% seen once. Input material: lesional skin. The receptors come from a male donor with vitiligo.

This clone was seen a few times. This chain joins TRBV30 and TRBJ2-1; TRBD2 matches at 10 bases. Germline V gene sequence: CDR1 GTSNPN, CDR2 SVGIG (reference sequence). The CDR3 is made up of 15 amino acids. V was clipped by 0 bases and J by 10 bases; unmatched bases: 9. The CDR3 DNA sequence: TGTGCCTGGAGTGTTATTTTAGCGGGAGGCCTCGAGCAGTTCTTC. The encoded protein is CAWSVILAGGLEQFF.

The CDR3 sequence: CAWRDRRSYEQYF. The CDR3 nucleotides are TGTGCCTGGAGGGACAGGCGTTCCTACGAGCAGTACTTC. The genes are TRBV30 and TRBJ2-7; 7 nucleotides agree with TRBD1. Trimming cost V 3 bases and J 1 base; bases outside gene matches: 3. Germline-derived CDR1 and CDR2 are GTSNPN and SVGIG (reference sequence). This CDR3 is 13 amino acids long.

The chain employs TRBV7-3 and TRBJ2-3; 9 bases fit TRBD2. V lost 8 bases and J lost 2; bases outside the gene matches: 11. CDR1 is SGHTA, CDR2 FQGTGA, per germline. The CDR3 is 16 amino acids. CDR3 loop: CASAREGHGDTDTQYF. DNA for the CDR3: TGTGCCAGCGCGCGGGAGGGCCACGGGGACACAGATACGCAGTATTTT. Using reference TRBV7-3 and TRBJ2-3 for the parts outside the CDR3, the full variable domain is GAGVSQTPSNKVTEKGKYVELRCDPISGHTALYWYRQSLGQGPEFLIYFQGTGAADDSGLPNDRFFAVRPEGSVSTLKIQRTERGDSAVYLCASAREGHGDTDTQYFGPGTRLTVL.

This chain links TRBV7-9 with TRBJ1-3; the D is unclear. CDR1 and CDR2 (germline): SEHNR, FQNEAQ (reference sequence). CDR3 length equals 16 residues. V was clipped by 5 bases and J by 6 bases, with 20 bases between them. CDR3 nucleotide sequence: TGTGCCAGCAGCGCGCCACCTACTTGGGCTGAAAACACCATATATTTT. It is translated as CASSAPPTWAENTIYF.

The rearrangement joins TRBV6-5 to TRBJ1-2; TRBD1 might be the D (6 bases). The CDR3 runs to 14 residues. V lost 2 bases and J 5 bases, leaving 12 bases between the germline ends. From germline, CDR1 is MNHEY and CDR2 SVGAGI. The CDR3 sequence is CASSYGQGLYGYTF. CDR3 nucleotide sequence: TGTGCCAGCAGTTACGGCCAGGGGCTATATGGCTACACCTTC.

The chain is built from TRBV2 and TRBJ2-4; no clear D gene. Trimming took 6 bases from V and 3 from J, leaving 12 bases between them. Germline-derived CDR1 and CDR2 are SNHLY and FYNNEI. The CDR3 has 14 residues. CDR3: CASSVRVGKNIQYF. The CDR3 nucleotides read TGTGCCAGCAGCGTAAGAGTCGGCAAAAACATTCAGTACTTC.

The chain couples TRBV10-2 to TRBJ2-6, with D perhaps matching TRBD1 (5 bases). Germline V CDR1 and CDR2: WSHSY, SAAADI. The V end was cut by 10 bases, the J end by 0 bases, with 19 bases between. The CDR3 contains 17 residues. The CDR3 reads CATTSSQGDSGANVLTF. The CDR3 DNA reads as TGCGCCACCACGAGCAGCCAGGGCGACTCTGGGGCCAACGTCCTGACTTTC.

CDR3 in DNA: TGTGCCAGCAGCCGTGGGGCTAGGTACGAGCAGTACTTC. Its translation is CASSRGARYEQYF. The chain has TRBV5-4 and TRBJ2-7; tentative D call: TRBD1 (5 bases). CDR3 size: 13 residues. Germline V CDR1 and CDR2: SGHNT, YYREEE (reference sequence). V gave up 4 bases and J gave up 4 bases, with 12 bases separating them.

The rearrangement uses TRBV2 and TRBJ2-1, with D tentatively TRBD1 (6 bases). Germline CDR1 and CDR2: SNHLY and FYNNEI. V was pared by 11 bases and J by 0 bases, with 17 bases between. CDR3 length: 15 amino acids. DNA of the CDR3: TGTGCCCAGTGGGGGCTTCTAAGCTCCTACAATGAGCAGTTCTTC. This translates into CAQWGLLSSYNEQFF.

Here the CDR3 reads CASSVAGSVDTQYF. The CDR3 bases are TGTGCCAGCAGCGTAGCTGGGAGCGTAGATACGCAGTATTTT. V gene TRBV9 combines with J gene TRBJ2-3, with D possibly being TRBD2 (5 bases). The V gene lost 0 bases and the J gene lost 5 bases, with 10 bases spanning the gap. The CDR3 is 14 residues long. CDR1 SGDLS and CDR2 YYNGEE come from the germline V gene. Full variable domain (remainder filled in from reference TRBV9 and TRBJ2-3): DSGVTQTPKHLITATGQRVTLRCSPRSGDLSVYWYQQSLDQGLQFLIQYYNGEERAKGNILERFSAQQFPDLHSELNLSSLELGDSALYFCASSVAGSVDTQYFGPGTRLTVL.

This clone was counted between two and nine times. The CDR3 nucleotides read TGCGCCAGCAGACAGGGCGCTGAAGCTTTCTTT. Encoded protein: CASRQGAEAFF. The chain links TRBV5-1 to TRBJ1-1, with a weak D call TRBD1 (6 bases). The germline CDR1 and CDR2 sequences are SGHRS and YFSETQ. V was trimmed by 5 bases and J by 6 bases, leaving 8 bases between them. This CDR3 region has 11 residues.

This chain joins TRBV2 and TRBJ1-2; D gene uncertain. Germline CDR1 is SNHLY and CDR2 is FYNNEI. This CDR3 is 12 amino acids long. The ends were cut back, 8 bases at V and 8 bases at J, with 15 bases in the middle. This chain's CDR3 is CASEPPLEGYTF. For the CDR3, the DNA is TGTGCCAGCGAGCCCCCCTTAGAGGGCTACACCTTC.

This chain connects TRBV4-1 to TRBJ1-3; TRBD1 might be the D (6 bases). Germline values: CDR1 MGHRA, CDR2 YSYEKL. The CDR3 runs 14 residues. V was shortened by 3 bases and J by 6 bases, with 12 bases between the two germline ends. CDR3 sequence reads: CASSQGGGPNTIYF. CDR3 in DNA: TGCGCCAGCAGCCAGGGGGGGGGCCCAAACACCATATATTTT.

V and J are TRBV6-6 and TRBJ2-7; the D gene is possibly TRBD2 (6 bases). The CDR3 spans 13 residues. Germline assignment: CDR1 MNHNY and CDR2 SVGAGI (reference sequence). Trimming shortened V by 5 bases and J by 6 bases, and 14 bases separated the two germline ends. The CDR3 DNA reads as TGTGCCAGCAGTCCTACAAGCGGGCGCGAGCAGTACTTC. Its protein product is CASSPTSGREQYF.

The count of this clone is one. The gene calls are TRBV7-9 and TRBJ2-3; 7 nucleotides agree with TRBD2. The germline CDR1 and CDR2 sequences are SEHNR and FQNEAQ (reference sequence). V shed 3 bases, J shed 0 bases, and the junction held 6 bases outside the gene matches. The CDR3 has 16 residues. CDR3 in amino acids: CASSFTREASTDTQYF. The CDR3 nucleotides read TGTGCCAGCAGCTTTACCCGGGAGGCCAGCACAGATACGCAGTATTTT.

The chain uses TRBV14 and TRBJ2-3; D may be TRBD2 (5 bases). This CDR3 contains 19 residues. Trimming shortened V by 1 base and J by 0 bases, and 20 bases separated the two germline ends. CDR1 and CDR2 from the germline V gene are SGHDN and FVKESK. In DNA form, the CDR3 reads TGTGCCAGCAGCCAAGGCCTAGCTGGAGGCCGTTTCAGCACAGATACGCAGTATTTT. It codes for CASSQGLAGGRFSTDTQYF.

The rearrangement uses TRBV9 and TRBJ1-1; D ambiguous. V lost 2 bases and J 3 bases, leaving 14 bases between the germline ends. Germline CDR1 is SGDLS and CDR2 is YYNGEE. The CDR3 has 15 amino acids. The CDR3 DNA reads as TGTGCCAGCAGCGTCGGTTCGGGGTTCTACACTGAAGCTTTCTTT. Its translation: CASSVGSGFYTEAFF. Complete variable domain (other parts from reference TRBV9 and TRBJ1-1): DSGVTQTPKHLITATGQRVTLRCSPRSGDLSVYWYQQSLDQGLQFLIQYYNGEERAKGNILERFSAQQFPDLHSELNLSSLELGDSALYFCASSVGSGFYTEAFFGQGTRLTVV.

V usage is TRBV6-4 and J usage is TRBJ1-4; TRBD1 agrees at 8 bases. The CDR3 totals 15 residues. The V segment lost 6 bases and the J segment 6 bases; nucleotides outside the gene matches: 9. Per germline, CDR1 MRHNA and CDR2 SNTAGT. CDR3 nucleotide sequence: TGTGCCAGCAGATCCCCGGGACAGGTATATGAAAAACTGTTTTTT. It is translated as CASRSPGQVYEKLFF.

This chain links TRBV14 with TRBJ2-7, with D tentatively TRBD1 (7 bases). This CDR3 contains 16 residues. Trimming pared 0 bases from V and 5 bases from J, leaving 17 bases between. The V gene's germline CDR1 is SGHDN and CDR2 FVKESK. The CDR3 loop is CASSQEAGPQGDEQYF. As DNA, the CDR3 is TGTGCCAGCAGCCAAGAAGCGGGCCCGCAGGGGGACGAGCAGTACTTC.

CDR3: CASSLAGDSNYGYTF. In DNA, the CDR3 is TGTGCCAGCAGCTTGGCCGGGGACAGCAACTATGGCTACACCTTC. This sequence joins TRBV5-7 and TRBJ1-2, with 7 bases lining up with TRBD1. TRBV5-7 is noted as an ORF with a role that remains uncertain. J gave up 2 bases and V 0 bases, and 4 bases lay outside the gene matches. This CDR3 spans 15 amino acids.